This TCR beta chain was identified during a study of cytomegalovirus exposure and HLA in healthy donors (TCRdb year 2017). With regard to the full study: An earlier analysis of approximately 550 of the donors reported 250 to 350 Gb of sequence data and some 120 million unique TCR beta sequences from approximately 180 million T cells. Approximately 330 gigabases of sequencing data and approximately 92 million unique TCR sequences made up an early release that covered several hundred HLA-typed donors. Among the roughly 390 genotyped donors, approximately 77% belonged to the genetic ancestry cluster associated with self-reported Caucasian donors. The study was designed to test whether signatures of past pathogen exposure could be identified by cataloging public T cell receptors. The T cell repertoires of several hundred subjects were profiled by immunosequencing and related to cytomegalovirus serostatus. Along with the roughly 670-subject first cohort, a separate validation cohort of over a hundred different subjects was used. To predict cytomegalovirus infection status, the study brought together high-throughput TCR immunosequencing, statistical association of individual TCRs with disease status, and machine learning. In a later analysis, previously published TCR beta repertoires from 666 donors were re-analyzed and high-resolution HLA genotyping was added so that TCR occurrence patterns could be studied. In the later analysis, no new phenotypic data were used to find candidate immune exposures; instead, reliance was placed on TCR beta sequences and their occurrence across donors. To decide whether each TCR beta V gene segment behaved as functional or pseudogenic, an earlier analysis of nearly 600 of the donors relied on high-throughput TCR beta sequencing. Donor age, sex, ethnicity and CMV serostatus were collected together with the repertoire data. In a later genetic analysis, genome-wide SNP genotypes for about 55% of the roughly 700 donors were used, and that subset was treated as a discovery cohort. Every discovery cohort repertoire had been produced on one sequencing platform. HLA typing covered class I and class II loci at four-digit resolution. Typing coverage differed by locus: A, B, C, DRB1 and DQB1 were typed in roughly 620-630 donors, DQA1 in 522, DPA1 in around 580, and DPB1 in 450 to 490. Because of strong linkage in the cohort, a few DR-DQ haplotypes were treated as single units for association and clustering. On average, roughly 250,000 unique TCR beta nucleotide sequences were sequenced per donor among a few hundred genotyped donors of the cohort, with 15% to 20% of those sequences being non-productive.

In its sample, this clone was seen once. Its antigen is still unknown. One base away there is no much larger clone; base qualities are not given. The library was produced with the immunoSEQ multiplex PCR assay. For the multiplex PCR, a mixture combining 60 forward primers for TCR Vbeta segments and 13 reverse primers for TCR Jbeta segments was used. The CDR3 region of rearranged TCR beta genes was amplified from genomic DNA with a multiplex PCR assay. The amplified TCR beta libraries were sequenced on the Illumina HiSeq System as 87-base-pair reads. On the study's bioinformatics: Across the 700 or so repertoires, a later analysis counted 75 million to 90 million unique TCR beta chains, approximately 12 million of which were shared by at least two donors. A nearest-neighbor algorithm error-corrected the raw reads and collapsed the reads into unique sequences, merging closely related sequences to remove PCR and sequencing errors. V, D and J gene segments were assigned by aligning CDR3 sequences to IMGT reference sequences. Each retained sequence needed at least a six-nucleotide match to both a V gene segment and a J gene segment. A rearrangement counted as productive if the CDR3 had no stop codons and remained in frame with V and J, and every other rearrangement counted as non-productive. Following IMGT convention, CDR3 was defined as the stretch from the second conserved V-encoded cysteine to the conserved J-encoded phenylalanine. In an earlier analysis of around 570 of the donors, sequences lacking an unambiguous match to a single V gene segment were excluded. An earlier analysis of 550 to 650 of the donors classified V segments as functional when productive rearrangements were above 56.7% and as segregating when the standard deviation between donors was above 5%. A statistical classification framework was built to diagnose cytomegalovirus status from the catalog of TCR beta chain sequences. In a later analysis, V and J genes were assigned by comparing TCR nucleotide sequences against IMGT/GENE-DB human TR gene sequences. In a later analysis, CDR3 sequences and most-parsimonious VDJ recombination scenarios were assigned using the TCRdist pipeline. A later analysis defined each TCR beta chain by its CDR3 amino acid sequence plus V-gene family, and excluded reads lacking a unique V-gene family. To address suspected cross-contamination and a sequencing artifact, a later analysis removed 450 to 700 highly shared, low-generation-probability nucleotide sequences. For each public chain, a later analysis derived a clonal expansion index from normalized ranks of inferred template counts within each repertoire. Generation probabilities in a later analysis came from a VDJ recombination model fitted to out-of-frame rearrangements, and those results were checked against IGoR. In a later analysis, TCR-TCR, TCR-HLA and TCR-CMV co-occurrence was scored with hypergeometric tests, and a repertoire-size bias correction was applied to TCR pairs. False discovery rates were estimated in a later analysis by permuting HLA or CMV assignments 20 times. In a later analysis, co-occurring TCRs were grouped using DBSCAN, with TCRdist sequence similarity added in when clustering inside HLA-allele-positive subsets. Co-occurrence clustering excluded repertoires with fewer than 30,000 or more than 120,000 public chains, plus five with anomalous nucleotide sharing. TCRdb limited this immuneACCESS table to in-frame rearrangements with V and J called. A share of clones is missing; checked studies link under half to unresolved V genes, and the rest is unexplained. V, J and clone size reflect that table, while D and trimming were determined from the DNA. The table for this sample lists approximately 130,000 clones; around 81% of them were counted only once. About 0.7% of the sample is held by the ten biggest clonotypes.

Results the study describes overall, beyond this receptor: About 15 rarely observed V segments, including chromosome 9 orphons, were excluded from the earlier analysis of approximately 500 of the donors because counts were too low. The cohort was sequenced for TCR beta chains only, and without alpha or paired-chain data the features that could be detected were limited. A later analysis reported that several top co-occurrence clusters appeared linked to parvovirus B19, influenza, CMV and Epstein-Barr virus. In an earlier analysis of more than 450 of the donors, most TCR beta V segments were observed in productive rearrangements about 87% or about 30% of the time, broadly matching IMGT annotations. Most CMV-associated TCR beta chains appeared to be HLA-restricted in a later analysis, and the HLA associations seemed to be driven largely by CMV exposure. A further reported finding was that TCR beta sequences accurately predicted the HLA-A and HLA-B alleles for most subjects in the first cohort. A cluster of highly shared sequence variants was judged likely to represent a technical artifact of the sequencing pipeline. Immune exposure information for the cohort was limited to CMV serostatus. Because some donors lacked HLA typing at each locus, the association tests relied only on the typed subset. The authors suggested that the approach could potentially be extended to other disease states and immunological phenotypes. A later genetic analysis reported fewer N-insertions in productive TCRs among donors in an Asian-associated ancestry cluster than the roughly 700-donor mean. An association between a missense DCLRE1C variant and V-gene and J-gene trimming of TCR beta chains was found in a later genetic analysis and replicated in an independent cohort. When HLA alleles, especially DR and DQ, strongly co-occurred, TCR associations were difficult to assign to individual alleles. According to a later analysis, TCR association rates differed among HLA loci, with DRB1 alleles showing the most associated TCRs and HLA-C alleles showing the fewest. The classifier was reported to diagnose cytomegalovirus status with high specificity and sensitivity in both the original and validation cohorts. Some IMGT-functional V segments, including TRBV6-2 and TRBV6-3, could not be distinguished by the 87-base-pair reads and were therefore excluded. The presence/absence analyses assumed that sequencing depth was roughly uniform across donors, and that assumption may not be true. Across donors, most TCR sequences were observed very rarely, whereas some public TCRs were present in many individuals. A later analysis associated 17,000 or so TCR beta sequences with specific HLA alleles at a false discovery rate of 0.05. Correlated functional status among segregating V segments might reflect linkage disequilibrium, but an unknown experimental factor could not be ruled out. Three of the identified cytomegalovirus-associated TCR beta chains were confirmed in vitro to be specific for cytomegalovirus antigens. The study gave a list of around 170 TCR beta chains associated with cytomegalovirus. In a later analysis, HLA-associated TCR beta chains were found to be more clonally expanded and to have lower generation probabilities than equally common non-associated chains.

In total, approximately 700 healthy bone marrow donors made up the cohort. All cohort members were sampled while nominally healthy, although unrecorded immune exposures were likely present. The donor tested CMV seronegative, placing the donor among the 350 to 400 seronegative members of the cohort. A peripheral blood sample was provided by each donor, and peripheral blood mononuclear cells were used for TCR beta sequencing. Genomic DNA was extracted from the blood cell samples with the Qiagen DNeasy Blood Extraction Kit. In the germline V gene, CDR1 corresponds to LGHNA and CDR2 to YSLEER. V and J are truncated by 4 bases and 5 bases respectively, leaving an intervening sequence of 12 bases. The CDR3 has 15 amino acids, counting the end cysteine and phenylalanine. The DNA shown is the 45-base CDR3, in frame from base 1.

This clonotype was sampled from a man between 18 and 29 years old in good health and CMV-seronegative. What was sequenced was PBMCs. This sequence uses TRBV4-3 and TRBJ1-6, with TRBD1 perhaps the D gene, on 6 matching bases. The CDR3 is CASSPQGGDNSPLHF. At the DNA level, the sequence is TGCGCCAGCAGCCCACAGGGTGGGGATAATTCACCCCTCCACTTT.